A single sample gave rise to the 8 T cell receptor beta chains below, sequenced in a study of T cell repertoires in aging, cancer and after chemotherapy. Amplification of TCR beta used genomic DNA extracted from peripheral blood. Multiplex touch-down PCR with TRB-A/B primers amplified rearranged V-D-J TRB sequences. TCRdb ran MiXCR on the multiplex PCR reads and lists one entry per CDR3 protein. In the table there are thousands of distinct CDR3 sequences, 30% of which are singletons. Sequencing was done on a sample of blood. The origin of the receptors is a human donor with a solid tumor.

This clonotype rates as large. This chain uses TRBV6-1 with TRBJ2-2, with D maybe TRBD2 (6 bases). The V end lost 6 bases, the J end lost 5 bases, and 19 bases lay between the germline ends. Germline V gives CDR1 MNHNS, CDR2 SASEGT. The CDR3 sequence is 16 residues long. The CDR3 loop reads CASRGGSRSLTGELFF. In nucleotides, the CDR3 is TGTGCCAGCAGGGGGGGTTCGCGGTCTCTGACCGGGGAGCTGTTTTTT.

The chain couples TRBV7-3 to TRBJ2-2; D gene ambiguous. Germline-derived CDR1 and CDR2 are SGHTA and FQGTGA. This CDR3 region has 14 residues. With 5 bases removed from V and 2 bases from J, the gap between germline ends came to 9 bases. The CDR3 here is CASSRRVNTGELFF. CDR3 DNA sequence: TGTGCCAGCAGCCGTAGGGTTAACACCGGGGAGCTGTTTTTT.

By frequency in the sample, this clonotype is medium-sized. The chain couples TRBV15 to TRBJ2-1; 11 bases are shared with TRBD2. The length of the CDR3 is 15 residues. The V segment lost 1 base and the J segment 8 bases; nucleotides outside the gene matches: 4. CDR1 and CDR2 from the germline V gene are LNHNV and YYDKDF (reference sequence). The CDR3 region has the DNA TGTGCCACCAGCAGAGGACTAGCGGGGAGGGATGAGCAGTTCTTC. Its translation is CATSRGLAGRDEQFF.

V gene TRBV20-1 combines with J gene TRBJ2-7, with D possibly matching TRBD2 (5 bases). The CDR3 is 14 residues long. Germline V CDR1 and CDR2: DFQATT, SNEGSKA (reference sequence). V lost 0 bases to trimming and J lost 3 bases, with 12 bases between them. The DNA for the CDR3 is TGCAGTGCTAGAGATCCCGGGGAGCGCTACGAGCAGTACTTC. Amino acids: CSARDPGERYEQYF.

DNA of the CDR3: TGTGCCACCAGCAGATCTGAGGGGCTAGGAGGTGAAAAACTGTTTTTT. Amino acids: CATSRSEGLGGEKLFF. This chain joins TRBV15 and TRBJ1-4; the D gene is possibly TRBD1 (5 bases). CDR3 size: 16 residues. The germline V and J ends were trimmed by 2 bases and 7 bases, with 17 bases remaining between them. In germline, CDR1 is LNHNV, CDR2 YYDKDF (reference sequence).

This clonotype showed up just a few times. V gene TRBV6-5 combines with J gene TRBJ2-4; 9 bases align to TRBD1. Germline assignment: CDR1 MNHEY and CDR2 SVGAGI. CDR3 length: 15 amino acids. Trimming cost V 6 bases and J 1 base; bases outside gene matches: 4. CDR3 nucleotides: TGTGCCAGCAGCGGGACAGGGTTGGCCAAAAACATTCAGTACTTC. This codes for CASSGTGLAKNIQYF.

For this clonotype: At one of its ends the junction is not consistent with the germline gene, which may arise from a read error. The V gene is TRBV19, the J gene TRBJ1-6; 9 bases map to TRBD1. Looked up from germline, CDR1 is LNHDA and CDR2 is SQIVND (reference sequence). The CDR3 has 16 residues. The CDR3 DNA follows: TGTGCCAGTAGTTCCCTATCCGGGACAGGGAACTCACACCTCAACTTT. It encodes CASSSLSGTGNSHLNF.

The chain carries TRBV7-9 and TRBJ1-5; D might be TRBD1 (6 bases). V was pared by 4 bases and J by 4 bases, with 11 bases between. CDR1 is SEHNR, CDR2 FQNEAQ, per germline (reference sequence). This CDR3 spans 14 amino acids. The CDR3 nucleotides are TGTGCCAGCAGCTCCGGACAGCTAAATCAGCCCCAGCATTTT. Its protein is CASSSGQLNQPQHF.